The clone carrying this TCR beta chain appeared a few times. Its antigen is still unknown. This entry is derived from a study of early T cells in non-severe SARS-CoV-2 infection. The wider study: From unsorted whole blood, bulk RNA was sequenced, and the chains remained unpaired. Notes on the study in general: The matching step, a VDJdb search, favored anti-spike CD8 responses and missed private and CD4 specificities.

Individual cDNA molecules each received unique molecular identifiers attached to them. TCRdb ran MiXCR on the 5' RACE reads and lists one entry per CDR3 protein. This sample has roughly 83,000 distinct CDR3 sequences, with about 10% found just once. Here the sequenced sample was whole blood, taken at baseline. The sequence was obtained from an adult who was a healthcare worker with PCR-confirmed SARS-CoV-2 infection or an uninfected control (not recorded which).

The CDR3 reads CSASNVYEQYF. As DNA, the CDR3 is TGCAGTGCTAGTAACGTGTACGAGCAGTACTTC. V is TRBV20-1 and J is TRBJ2-7; D gene uncertain. Germline V lookup: CDR1 DFQATT, CDR2 SNEGSKA (reference sequence). The ends were cut back, 3 bases at V and 4 bases at J, with 7 bases in the middle. The CDR3 has 11 residues.